This T cell receptor (beta chain) was identified during a study of regulatory T cells in long-lasting Graves disease. Germline V gene data show CDR1 as MNHNS and CDR2 as SASEGT. V was pared by 6 bases and J by 4 bases, with 15 bases between. CDR3 length: 14 residues. Construction of TCR beta libraries relied on iRepertoire HTBI primers and on Arm-PCR targeting CDR3 regions. TCRdb reanalysed the multiplex PCR reads using MiXCR and keeps one entry per CDR3 protein. Among 500,000 or so distinct CDR3 sequences, 12% to 15% were seen once, and the ten largest hold under 20%. This clonotype has a count of ten or more. Time point described: newly diagnosed GD, antithyroid drugs for less than 3 months. PBMC RNA was the source of the TCR library. The sample was also linked to a second study, of T cells in Graves' hyperthyroidism and ophthalmopathy. That study reports: Over 18 months, lack of ophthalmopathy progression marked Graves' hyperthyroidism as stable.

V and J are TRBV6-1 and TRBJ1-2; a weak D match, TRBD1 (6 bases). The receptor was derived from a woman aged 45 to 65 with Graves disease. The sample here was peripheral blood mononuclear cells (PBMCs), taken at new diagnosis, from a patient treated with antithyroid drugs. The CDR3 region has the DNA TGTGCCAGCAGCCCCGGACAGCTGATCTATGGCTACACCTTC. Translated: CASSPGQLIYGYTF.